What follows are 17 T cell receptor beta chains derived from one specimen sequenced in a study of metastatic and nonmetastatic thyroid tumors. No patient received treatment before thyroid surgery. From the PCR reads, TCRdb re-called clones with MiXCR. Of tens of thousands of clones detected, 16% appear once; the ten largest clones hold roughly 22%. The sample comprised blood. All receptors derive from a female donor with papillary thyroid cancer or a benign thyroid nodule (not recorded which). Some clones in this sample may be carry-over from other donors' samples.

Note on this clone: A much bigger clone sits one base away, suggesting this may be a read error. The sample holds other DNA sequences that translate to the same CDR3. The J gene is TRBJ1-3, the V gene TRBV18; D not resolved. The germline V gene encodes CDR1 KGHSH and CDR2 LQKENI. The CDR3 sequence is 15 residues long. V was pared by 3 bases and J by 1 base, with 10 bases between. DNA of the CDR3: TGTGCCAGCTCACCCACCGGTCCATCTGGAAACACCATATATTTT. Translation: CASSPTGPSGNTIYF. The entire variable domain, with the rest obtained from reference TRBV18 and TRBJ1-3, is as follows: NAGVMQNPRHLVRRRGQEARLRCSPMKGHSHVYWYRQLPEEGLKFMVYLQKENIIDESGMPKERFSAEFPKEGPSILRIQQVVRGDSAAYFCASSPTGPSGNTIYFGEGSWLTVV.

This clone was found a few times. The chain couples TRBV11-2 to TRBJ2-7; D uncertain. This CDR3 region has 16 residues. Trimming took 3 bases from V and 6 from J, leaving 21 bases between them. Germline CDR1 is SGHAT and CDR2 is FQNNGV. CDR3 residues: CASSFSSSGRAVEQYF. In DNA, the CDR3 is TGTGCCAGCAGCTTTTCTTCTTCTGGGCGCGCGGTCGAGCAGTACTTC.

Points on this clone: Possible read error: a much larger clone is one base away. This sequence joins TRBV5-4 and TRBJ2-3, with 8 bases lining up with TRBD1. Germline V CDR1 and CDR2: SGHNT, YYREEE (reference sequence). CDR3 length equals 14 residues. Written as DNA, the CDR3 is TGTGCCAGCAGCTCAGGACAGGGCCCAGATAGGCAGTATTTT. Translating gives CASSSGQGPDRQYF.

This clone was observed at least ten times. This chain joins TRBV29-1 and TRBJ1-2; the D gene is possibly TRBD1 (5 bases). Trimming cost V 7 bases and J 8 bases, with 17 bases left between them. Germline V gene sequence: CDR1 SQVTM, CDR2 ANQGSEA. The CDR3 contains 12 residues. This CDR3 reads CSGGGDPGGYTF. CDR3 bases: TGCAGCGGGGGGGGGGATCCAGGGGGCTACACCTTC.

In its sample, this clone was seen many times. The chain links TRBV27 to TRBJ1-4; D gene uncertain. The germline V gene has CDR1 MNHEY and CDR2 SMNVEV (reference sequence). Trimming removed 6 bases from V and 4 bases from J, with 12 bases in between. The CDR3 length is 14 residues. The CDR3 protein is CASSPYRDNEKLFF. In DNA, the CDR3 is TGTGCCAGCAGCCCATACCGGGATAATGAAAAACTGTTTTTT.

As to this clone: One junction end disagrees with the germline gene, perhaps due to a read error. The chain joins TRBV12-3 or TRBV12-4 to TRBJ1-4, with D possibly being TRBD1 (5 bases). This CDR3 has 14 residues. In DNA, the CDR3 is TGTGCCAGCAGTTTAAAACCCACGGGGGAAACACTGTTTTTT. This encodes CASSLKPTGETLFF.

This clone has a count of ten or more. A much larger clone differs from this one at a single base, so this may be a read error. As DNA, the CDR3 is TGTGCCAGTAGGCGTCATGTGAACACTGAAGCTTTCTTT. It is translated as CASRRHVNTEAFF. This chain joins TRBV19 and TRBJ1-1; D not resolved. V lost 6 bases and J lost 0, with 8 bases in between. Germline V CDR1 and CDR2: LNHDA, SQIVND (reference sequence). The CDR3 is made up of 13 amino acids.

This clone was seen ten or more times. Since a much larger clone is just one base distant, this may be a read error. The sample carries other DNA sequences with the same CDR3. The chain joins TRBV2 to TRBJ2-7, with unresolved D. The germline V gene has CDR1 SNHLY and CDR2 FYNNEI. The length of the CDR3 is 12 residues. CDR3 loop: CASSEAGYEQYF. DNA for the CDR3: TGCGCCAGCAGTGAGGCAGGATACGAGCAGTACTTC.

In this sample, this clone turned up many times. The chain links TRBV18 to TRBJ2-7, with D perhaps assigned TRBD1 or TRBD2 (6 bases each). V lost 6 bases and J 3 bases, leaving 18 bases between the germline ends. The CDR3 runs to 15 residues. The germline gives CDR1 KGHSH, CDR2 LQKENI. CDR3 protein: CASSPQPGGNYEQYF. CDR3 in DNA: TGTGCCAGCTCTCCGCAGCCCGGGGGCAACTACGAGCAGTACTTC. Complete variable domain (other parts from reference TRBV18 and TRBJ2-7): NAGVMQNPRHLVRRRGQEARLRCSPMKGHSHVYWYRQLPEEGLKFMVYLQKENIIDESGMPKERFSAEFPKEGPSILRIQQVVRGDSAAYFCASSPQPGGNYEQYFGPGTRLTVT.

This clone appeared many times. The chain employs TRBV3-1 and TRBJ2-5; perhaps TRBD2 as D (6 bases). CDR1 is LGHDT and CDR2 is YNNKEL in the germline V gene (reference sequence). V gave up 6 bases and J gave up 3 bases, with 11 bases separating them. This CDR3 is 13 amino acids long. CDR3 coding DNA: TGTGCCAGCAGGCTTATAGCGGAAGAGACCCAGTACTTC. It yields the protein CASRLIAEETQYF.

This clone was seen repeatedly, ten times or more. The chain joins TRBV18 to TRBJ1-1; D remains unclear. Deletions cut 1 base from V and 1 base from J, with 7 bases between. The CDR3 extends over 14 amino acids. CDR1 is KGHSH, CDR2 LQKENI, per germline. DNA of the CDR3: TGTGCCAGCTCACCACGGTTCGGGAACACTGAAGCTTTCTTT. Encoded protein: CASSPRFGNTEAFF.

The sample holds many counts of this clone. The V gene is TRBV7-9, the J gene TRBJ1-2; D is uncertain. V gave up 0 bases and J gave up 6 bases, with 11 bases separating them. CDR3 length equals 14 residues. From germline, CDR1 is SEHNR and CDR2 FQNEAQ (reference sequence). CDR3 in DNA: TGTGCCAGCAGCTTAGCGCAGTCGGTTGATGGCTACACCTTC. Amino acids: CASSLAQSVDGYTF.

In its sample, this clone was seen many times. This chain uses TRBV29-1 with TRBJ1-1; D gene uncertain. CDR3 size: 14 residues. Trimming stripped 7 bases from V and 0 bases from J, with 15 bases between. Germline CDR1 and CDR2: SQVTM and ANQGSEA. The CDR3: CSARSRAVNTEAFF. The DNA of the CDR3 is TGCAGCGCTCGATCTCGGGCTGTGAACACTGAAGCTTTCTTT.

The sample holds many counts of this clone. The chain links TRBV4-2 to TRBJ1-4; TRBD1 might be the D (5 bases). Between the trimmed V and J ends, which lost 5 bases and 0 bases, there was a span of 10 bases. The CDR3 extends over 15 amino acids. CDR1 and CDR2 (germline): LGHNA, YNFKEQ. CDR3 coding DNA: TGTGCCAGCAGCTCGAGCAGGGCAACTAATGAAAAACTGTTTTTT. It yields the protein CASSSSRATNEKLFF.

Many counts were recorded for this clone. The rearrangement joins TRBV10-3 to TRBJ1-1; D remains unclear. The CDR3 is 13 residues long. The germline V and J ends were trimmed by 11 bases and 0 bases, with 13 bases remaining between them. Germline CDR1 and CDR2: ENHRY and SYGVKD. The CDR3 is CAVQLWLNTEAFF. For the CDR3, the DNA is TGTGCCGTACAGCTTTGGTTGAACACTGAAGCTTTCTTT.

This clone was observed many times. The chain links TRBV6-2 or TRBV6-3 to TRBJ2-1, with D unresolved. V lost 2 bases and J lost 8, with 19 bases in between. The CDR3 is 16 residues long. Germline values: CDR1 MNHEY, CDR2 SVGEGT. The CDR3 bases are TGTGCCAGCAGTTACAGAGAACCATCTCTGAGGTATGAGCAGTTCTTC. Protein: CASSYREPSLRYEQFF.

This clone was seen repeatedly, ten times or more. V and J are TRBV28 and TRBJ2-1; D is unclear. V was cut by 6 bases and J by 4 bases, with 10 bases left in between. CDR1 MDHEN and CDR2 SYDVKM come from the germline V gene. The CDR3 is made up of 13 amino acids. In DNA, the CDR3 is TGTGCCAGCAGCCCGCCGCCTTACAATGAGCAGTTCTTC. Protein: CASSPPPYNEQFF.